The rows below give T cell receptor beta chains drawn from one sample of a study of T-cell memory formation after mild COVID-19. TCRdb reanalysed the 5' RACE reads using MiXCR and keeps one entry per CDR3 protein. The data contain 250,000 or so distinct CDR3 sequences, roughly 18% of them singletons. The sample consisted of PBMCs or a T cell subset sorted from them (not recorded which). The receptors were sampled from a man aged 18 to 29 who had mild COVID-19 (a few samples of this study predate the infection). Cell type and time point are not known. Both conserved end residues are part of each CDR3. The D gene is left open where the match is weak. Expanded clones get a size class; other rows say once, few or many, or leave the size out.

CDR3aa,CDR3nt,d_gene,v_gene,j_gene,abundance
CASSQEGTGREKLFF,TGCGCCAGCAGCCAAGAAGGGACAGGGCGGGAAAAACTGTTTTTT,TRBD1,TRBV4-3,TRBJ1-4,-
CASTLIDRAGYGYTF,TGTGCCAGCACACTGATAGACAGGGCAGGCTATGGCTACACCTTC,TRBD1,TRBV12-3/TRBV12-4,TRBJ1-2,few
CSVERTVNEQFF,TGCAGCGTTGAAAGGACAGTCAATGAGCAGTTCTTC,-,TRBV29-1,TRBJ2-1,few
CASSRGRAGYEQYF,TGTGCCAGCAGTCGCGGACGGGCCGGCTACGAGCAGTACTTC,-,TRBV6-5,TRBJ2-7,few
CASVPPADPYQETQYF,TGTGCTAGTGTCCCCCCCGCGGATCCCTACCAAGAGACCCAGTACTTC,-,TRBV12-5,TRBJ2-5,few
CASSLFVRTSGDRDTQYF,TGTGCCAGCAGTTTATTTGTCAGGACTAGCGGAGACAGAGATACGCAGTATTTT,TRBD2,TRBV27,TRBJ2-3,-
CASSFPTSGSTDTQYF,TGTGCCAGCAGCTTCCCGACTAGCGGCAGCACAGATACGCAGTATTTT,TRBD2,TRBV7-8,TRBJ2-3,few
CSASRGSGNTIYF,TGCAGTGCTAGCAGGGGCTCTGGAAACACCATATATTTT,-,TRBV20-1,TRBJ1-3,few
CASRADVRNYGYTF,TGTGCCAGCAGGGCGGACGTCCGAAACTATGGCTACACCTTC,-,TRBV28,TRBJ1-2,-
CASKGLGNTEAFF,TGTGCCAGCAAGGGTCTCGGGAACACTGAAGCTTTCTTT,-,TRBV13,TRBJ1-1,-
CAAGEQWHGYTF,TGTGCCGCGGGCGAGCAGTGGCATGGCTACACCTTC,-,TRBV28,TRBJ1-2,-
CATSDPQTGSGENIQYF,TGTGCCACCAGTGATCCACAAACAGGGAGCGGGGAAAACATTCAGTACTTC,-,TRBV24-1,TRBJ2-4,many
CASSYPGRMNTEAFF,TGCGCCAGCAGCTATCCGGGTCGCATGAACACTGAAGCTTTCTTT,-,TRBV5-1,TRBJ1-1,-
CASSHTTEAFF,TGTGCCAGCAGCCATACCACTGAAGCTTTCTTT,-,TRBV14,TRBJ1-1,few
CASSSAPGANVLTF,TGTGCCAGCAGTTCGGCACCTGGGGCCAACGTCCTGACTTTC,-,TRBV6-2/TRBV6-3,TRBJ2-6,once
CASSQDLGKQFF,TGCGCCAGCAGCCAAGATTTGGGTAAGCAGTTCTTC,-,TRBV4-1,TRBJ2-1,-
CASSSIKVGNQPQHF,TGTGCCAGCAGCTCCATCAAGGTGGGCAATCAGCCCCAGCATTTT,-,TRBV7-8,TRBJ1-5,-
CASSYLQTDTQYF,TGTGCCAGCAGTTATCTACAGACAGATACGCAGTATTTT,-,TRBV6-5,TRBJ2-3,few
CASSLELFTGELFF,TGTGCCAGCAGCTTAGAGCTATTTACCGGGGAGCTGTTTTTT,-,TRBV7-2,TRBJ2-2,many
CASSQLLTGKYLETPYNEQFF,TGTGCCAGCAGCCAGCTCCTGACAGGGAAGTACCTCGAAACCCCCTACAATGAGCAGTTCTTC,TRBD1,TRBV4-2,TRBJ2-1,few
CASSYSPPGGIYNEQFF,TGTGCCAGCAGTTACTCCCCCCCCGGGGGGATCTACAATGAGCAGTTCTTC,TRBD2,TRBV6-2/TRBV6-3,TRBJ2-1,many
CASSFSTSGRTDTQYF,TGTGCCAGCAGTTTCTCGACTTCGGGGCGAACAGATACGCAGTATTTT,-,TRBV7-9,TRBJ2-3,few
CASGTSQETQYF,TGTGCCAGCGGCACAAGTCAAGAGACCCAGTACTTC,-,TRBV21-1,TRBJ2-5,-
CASSSGLRLGLYEQYF,TGTGCCAGCAGTTCCGGCTTGAGGCTTGGCCTCTACGAGCAGTACTTC,-,TRBV27,TRBJ2-7,-
CASTGQPQTTDTQYF,TGTGCCAGCACGGGACAGCCCCAAACAACAGATACGCAGTATTTT,TRBD1,TRBV12-3/TRBV12-4,TRBJ2-3,-
CRAKNEKLFF,TGCAGAGCAAAAAATGAAAAACTGTTTTTT,-,TRBV20-1,TRBJ1-4,few
CSVESLNSYNEQFF,TGCAGCGTTGAAAGCCTTAACTCCTACAATGAGCAGTTCTTC,-,TRBV29-1,TRBJ2-1,few
CSARDLAGGRREQYF,TGCAGTGCTAGAGATCTGGCAGGGGGACGTCGGGAGCAGTACTTC,TRBD1,TRBV20-1,TRBJ2-7,-
CASSLVVSAGETQYF,TGCGCCAGCAGCTTGGTTGTCTCGGCCGGGGAGACCCAGTACTTC,-,TRBV5-1,TRBJ2-5,-
CSARDRRTGGHNEQFF,TGCAGTGCTAGAGATCGGAGGACAGGAGGCCACAATGAGCAGTTCTTC,TRBD1,TRBV20-1,TRBJ2-1,-
CSARRVAYNSPLHF,TGCAGTGCTAGACGTGTTGCGTATAATTCACCCCTCCACTTT,-,TRBV20-1,TRBJ1-6,few
CASSQDPFGQQYF,TGCGCCAGCAGCCAAGATCCCTTCGGGCAGCAGTACTTC,-,TRBV4-1,TRBJ2-7,many
CASSQFGADTEAFF,TGTGCCAGCAGCCAATTTGGCGCGGACACTGAAGCTTTCTTT,-,TRBV4-2,TRBJ1-1,few
CASSLVGSFVGGPEGEAFF,TGCGCCAGCAGCTTGGTGGGTTCTTTTGTGGGCGGCCCCGAGGGCGAAGCTTTCTTT,-,TRBV5-1,TRBJ1-1,-
CASTPRPTDTGELFF,TGTGCCAGCACCCCGAGGCCCACAGACACCGGGGAGCTGTTTTTT,-,TRBV7-2,TRBJ2-2,many
CASRVRDRASPLHF,TGTGCCAGCAGAGTCCGGGACAGGGCTTCACCCCTCCACTTT,TRBD1,TRBV6-5,TRBJ1-6,-
CASSLITGHQETQYF,TGCGCCAGCAGCTTGATAACGGGGCACCAAGAGACCCAGTACTTC,-,TRBV5-1,TRBJ2-5,-
CASSVATSGDTGELFF,TGTGCCAGCAGCGTAGCGACTAGCGGAGACACCGGGGAGCTGTTTTTT,TRBD2,TRBV9,TRBJ2-2,-
CASSEAAPGELFF,TGTGCCAGCAGCGAAGCCGCCCCCGGGGAGCTGTTTTTT,-,TRBV4-2,TRBJ2-2,few
CASSSLAGVYNEQFF,TGTGCCAGCAGTTCGCTAGCGGGGGTATACAATGAGCAGTTCTTC,TRBD2,TRBV6-5,TRBJ2-1,few
CASSWTSNEQFF,TGCGCCAGCAGCTGGACTAGCAATGAGCAGTTCTTC,TRBD2,TRBV5-1,TRBJ2-1,-
CASSLRYRENTEAFF,TGTGCCAGCAGTTTAAGGTATAGGGAGAACACTGAAGCTTTCTTT,-,TRBV12-3/TRBV12-4,TRBJ1-1,few
CASSSGGGGAREQFF,TGCGCCAGCAGCTCGGGTGGCGGGGGGGCCCGTGAGCAGTTCTTC,TRBD2,TRBV5-1,TRBJ2-1,many
CASSVGGAGYGYTF,TGTGCCAGCAGCGTAGGTGGCGCGGGCTATGGCTACACCTTC,-,TRBV9,TRBJ1-2,-
CASSRRAQLYGYTF,TGTGCCAGCAGCCGACGTGCACAGCTATATGGCTACACCTTC,-,TRBV7-9,TRBJ1-2,few
CASSVVSGGTGEQFF,TGTGCCAGCAGCGTAGTTAGCGGGGGAACTGGGGAGCAGTTCTTC,TRBD2,TRBV9,TRBJ2-1,few
CASSSGATNEKLFF,TGCGCCAGCAGCTCGGGAGCAACTAATGAAAAACTGTTTTTT,-,TRBV5-1,TRBJ1-4,-
CASSQESGGDNEQFF,TGTGCCAGCAGCCAAGAAAGCGGGGGGGACAATGAGCAGTTCTTC,TRBD2,TRBV4-2,TRBJ2-1,-
CASSPLVRAGDYGYTF,TGTGCCAGCAGTCCTCTTGTAAGGGCCGGGGACTATGGCTACACCTTC,-,TRBV7-2,TRBJ1-2,-
CSASPRTSGEETQYF,TGCAGTGCTAGTCCGCGGACTAGCGGGGAAGAGACCCAGTACTTC,TRBD2,TRBV20-1,TRBJ2-5,-
CAISQRQGESTDTQYF,TGTGCCATCAGCCAAAGACAGGGAGAGAGCACAGATACGCAGTATTTT,TRBD1,TRBV10-3,TRBJ2-3,-
CASSSGYLRGAFF,TGTGCCAGTAGTTCTGGGTACCTTCGGGGAGCTTTCTTT,-,TRBV19,TRBJ1-1,once
CASSPGWGSGNTIYF,TGTGCCAGCAGCCCAGGCTGGGGTTCGGGAAACACCATATATTTT,-,TRBV7-3,TRBJ1-3,few
CASSPRDVSYNEQFF,TGTGCCAGCAGCCCCCGGGATGTGTCCTACAATGAGCAGTTCTTC,-,TRBV4-2,TRBJ2-1,-